Listed here are 7 T cell receptor beta chains from one sample, sequenced in a study of cytomegalovirus exposure and HLA in healthy donors. Researchers ran the PCR with 60 Vbeta and 13 Jbeta primers. TCRdb's table, derived via immunoSEQ multiplex PCR, lists solely in-frame clones and lacks some. The sample lists 150,000 or so clones, 70% to 80% occurring once. The sequencing sample was made of PBMCs. Receptors originate from a female donor in good health and CMV-seronegative.

The chain recombines TRBV7-9 with TRBJ2-3; the D gene is possibly TRBD2 (5 bases). The CDR3 consists of 16 residues. Per the germline V gene, CDR1 is SEHNR and CDR2 is FQNEAQ (reference sequence). The V gene lost 6 bases and the J gene lost 2 bases, with 18 bases spanning the gap. In DNA, the CDR3 is TGTGCCAGCAGGCCTCAGAACGGGGTCGACACAGATACGCAGTATTTT. Encoded protein: CASRPQNGVDTDTQYF. The full variable domain, rest sourced from reference TRBV7-9 and TRBJ2-3, is DTGVSQNPRHKITKRGQNVTFRCDPISEHNRLYWYRQTLGQGPEFLTYFQNEAQLEKSRLLSDRFSAERPKGSFSTLEIQRTEQGDSAMYLCASRPQNGVDTDTQYFGPGTRLTVL.

The CDR3: CASSLAAGDLYEQYF. CDR3 nucleotide sequence: TGTGCCAGCAGCTTAGCTGCGGGAGACCTCTACGAGCAGTACTTC. The rearrangement uses TRBV11-2 and TRBJ2-5; 7 nucleotides line up with TRBD2. The better agreement between TRBJ2-7 and the DNA end casts doubt on the J call. Germline V lookup: CDR1 SGHAT, CDR2 FQNNGV. This CDR3 spans 15 amino acids.

The chain carries TRBV5-1 and TRBJ2-5, with 7 bases matching TRBD1. Trimming took 1 base from V and 2 from J; bases not matched to a gene: 5. The CDR3 loop spans 15 amino acids. Germline V gives CDR1 SGHRS, CDR2 YFSETQ. CDR3: CASSLRGQLQETQYF. The CDR3 nucleotides read TGCGCCAGCAGCTTGAGGGGACAGTTGCAAGAGACCCAGTACTTC.

This clone has more than one count but fewer than ten. The chain carries TRBV4-1 and TRBJ1-1; 7 nucleotides match TRBD1. CDR1 MGHRA and CDR2 YSYEKL come from the germline V gene. The CDR3 has 15 amino acids. V gave up 1 base and J gave up 11 bases; unmatched junction bases: 13. The CDR3 DNA follows: TGCGCCAGCAGCCAAGCTGAGACAGGGACCTATGATGCTTTCTTT. It codes for CASSQAETGTYDAFF.

This clone was counted a single time. The chain uses TRBV7-3 and TRBJ2-3, with a tentative D call TRBD2 (7 bases). The CDR3 spans 15 residues. The V and J ends lost 0 bases and 6 bases respectively, with 13 bases between them. CDR1 and CDR2 from the germline V gene are SGHTA and FQGTGA. As DNA, the CDR3 is TGTGCCAGCAGCTTAACGGGGGGGCTTCTCGATACGCAGTATTTT. Amino acids: CASSLTGGLLDTQYF. The full variable domain, its missing parts supplied by reference TRBV7-3 and TRBJ2-3, is GAGVSQTPSNKVTEKGKYVELRCDPISGHTALYWYRQSLGQGPEFLIYFQGTGAADDSGLPNDRFFAVRPEGSVSTLKIQRTERGDSAVYLCASSLTGGLLDTQYFGPGTRLTVL.

The V gene is TRBV19, the J gene TRBJ1-4, with 7 bases fitting TRBD1. Germline lookup yields CDR1 LNHDA and CDR2 SQIVND (reference sequence). The CDR3 extends over 14 amino acids. Germline trimming cut 9 bases from V and 4 bases from J; bases unmatched to any gene: 8. The CDR3 loop reads CARRTGTDNEKLFF. Here the CDR3 DNA reads TGTGCCAGAAGGACCGGGACAGATAATGAAAAACTGTTTTTT. Full variable domain (rest looked up from reference TRBV19 and TRBJ1-4): DGGITQSPKYLFRKEGQNVTLSCEQNLNHDAMYWYRQDPGQGLRLIYYSQIVNDFQKGDIAEGYSVSREKKESFPLTVTSAQKNPTAFYLCARRTGTDNEKLFFGSGTQLSVL.

The chain recombines TRBV6-1 with TRBJ2-7, with 7 bases that match TRBD1. Germline loops: CDR1 MNHNS, CDR2 SASEGT. The CDR3 sequence is 15 residues long. The J segment lost 3 bases and the V segment lost 2 bases, leaving 7 bases of the junction unmatched. CDR3 in DNA: TGTGCCAGCAGTGAATGGGACAGCCCCGACTACGAGCAGTACTTC. Translated: CASSEWDSPDYEQYF.